These 3 T cell receptor beta chains share one sample of origin, sequenced in a study of T-cell reconstitution after alpha-beta-depleted transplantation in children. It was with unique molecular identifiers that the TCRbeta library was prepared. Each CDR3 protein is one row after TCRdb ran MiXCR on the PCR reads. This table has hundreds of thousands of distinct CDR3 sequences, roughly 17% appearing once. Source: PBMCs from the stem cell graft donor, taken from the stem cell graft. The receptors stem from a human donor who donated a stem cell graft to a child with acute myeloid leukemia.

Ten or more counts support this clonotype. This chain connects TRBV28 to TRBJ1-6, with 9 bases aligning to TRBD1. Looked up from germline, CDR1 is MDHEN and CDR2 is SYDVKM. This CDR3 has 16 amino acids. V shed 3 bases and J 9 bases; nucleotides not matched to a gene: 9. The CDR3 is CASSFVGQGPGSPLHF. As DNA, the CDR3 is TGTGCCAGCAGTTTCGTAGGACAGGGGCCGGGTTCACCCCTCCACTTT. The complete variable domain, with remaining parts taken from reference TRBV28 and TRBJ1-6, reads DVKVTQSSRYLVKRTGEKVFLECVQDMDHENMFWYRQDPGLGLRLIYFSYDVKMKEKGDIPEGYSVSREKKERFSLILESASTNQTSMYLCASSFVGQGPGSPLHFGNGTRLTVT.

The chain uses TRBV7-9 and TRBJ2-3; 12 bases map to TRBD2. Losses at the gene ends were 4 bases for V and 3 bases for J; bases not matched to a gene: 5. Looked up from germline, CDR1 is SEHNR and CDR2 is FQNEAQ (reference sequence). The CDR3 has 16 amino acids. The CDR3 nucleotides read TGTGCCAGCAGCTCCCTAGCGGGGGGGCTAACAGATACGCAGTATTTT. Its translation is CASSSLAGGLTDTQYF.

The rearrangement uses TRBV12-3 or TRBV12-4 and TRBJ1-1; D may be TRBD1 (5 bases). The CDR3 length is 13 residues. Deletions cut 7 bases from V and 6 bases from J, with 15 bases between. CDR3 sequence (DNA): TGTGCCAGCACCCGCGTGGGGGACGCTGAAGCTTTCTTT. This sequence encodes CASTRVGDAEAFF.